The subject of this entry is one T cell receptor beta chain. Only a few counts were recorded for this clonotype. The antigen it recognizes is unknown. There are no base qualities to consult, and no much larger clone falls within one base. This specimen belongs to a study of T-cell memory formation after mild COVID-19 (dated by TCRdb to the early 2020s). In terms of the full investigation: TCR sequence clusters from the two donors were largely donor specific. In a couple of donors, T-cell clones that expanded and contracted after mild COVID-19 were tracked by sequencing TCRalpha and TCRbeta repertoires over time. The cohort comprised two young, previously healthy adult volunteers, one female and one male.

PBMCs were isolated by Ficoll-Paque density gradient centrifugation. The CDR3 numbers 13 residues from cysteine through phenylalanine. Only the CDR3 DNA is retained, 39 bases long and in frame from the first base. The germline V gene encodes CDR1 SGHNT and CDR2 YYREEE (reference sequence). V is clipped by 6 bases and J by 6 bases, and the sequence between their germline boundaries is 13 bases long. Sequencer: Illumina NovaSeq 6000. TCRalpha and TCRbeta cDNA libraries were constructed by 5'RACE with constant-segment primers, with sample barcodes and unique molecular identifiers being introduced. RNA was extracted from every sample with Trizol reagent. Amplification of the libraries took two PCR steps, and the second step added a second sample barcode plus Illumina TruSeq adapters. Sequencing of the libraries was done on an Illumina NovaSeq, producing 2 x 150 bp paired-end reads. Turning to the authors' computational methods: With migec v1.2.7, reads were demultiplexed and then collapsed into UMI-guided consensus sequences. Using mixcr v2.1.11, UMI consensuses were aligned to TRA and TRB V and J templates and then assembled into clonotypes. A clonotype was counted as expanded or contracted only if both edgeR and NoisET called the change significant, with noise models trained on biological replicates. For edgeR calls, a false discovery rate-adjusted p below 0.01 and a log2 fold-change threshold of 1 were applied. PCA with hierarchical clustering of max-normalized trajectories of the 1000 most abundant clonotypes was used as exploratory dynamics analysis. Separately sequenced CD4+ and CD8+ repertoires were used to assign the CD4 or CD8 phenotype of responding clones. TCRdb applied fastp at Q25 and MiXCR to the public reads, then kept only in-frame beta chains. Records with the same CDR3 protein are collapsed into one entry carrying the most frequent genes and DNA. These V and J calls originate from TCRdb's pipeline instead of the authors' own analysis. For this sample there are approximately 240,000 distinct CDR3 sequences; 16% appear just once. 3.5% of the sample is in the top ten clones.

Beyond this particular receptor, the publication reports: Some responding clones were found in pre-infection memory, which suggests that pre-existing cross-reactive memory T cells took part in the SARS-CoV-2 response. The study covered only two mild cases, and larger cohorts including severe cases with pre-infection samples were considered necessary. Clones contracting from day 15 to 85 had balanced CD4/CD8 phenotypes, while a second wave expanding from day 15 to 37 was biased towards CD4+. Contracting CD4+ clones were located mainly in the CM and EM memory subsets, whereas CD8+ clones were found to be enriched in EMRA. Whether the second-wave clones peaking on day 37 were SARS-CoV-2 specific was not confirmed.

The receptor was derived from a man between 18 and 35 years old who had mild COVID-19 (a few samples of this study predate the infection). The sample titles of this study are shuffled in the database, so cell type and time point are left out; the donor was told from shared clones. Sequencing was carried out using PBMCs or a T cell subset sorted from them (not recorded which). The V and J segments used are TRBV5-4 and TRBJ2-1; the D gene could be either TRBD1 or TRBD2, each agreeing at 5 bases. The DNA sequence is given as TGTGCCAGCACCCAGAGGGGAAGCAATGAGCAGTTCTTC. Translated, this is CASTQRGSNEQFF.